Below, 25 T cell receptor beta chains from the same sample are listed, as sequenced in a study of OX40 agonist ivuxolimab in advanced cancers. Profiled with immunoSEQ multiplex PCR; TCRdb holds only in-frame clones, not every one. Of about 72,000 clones detected, about 88% appear once; the ten largest clones hold about 1%. The sample consisted of CD4+ or CD8+ T cells sorted from blood, taken in a trial of the OX40 agonist ivuxolimab. The receptors derive from an adult with an advanced solid tumor such as melanoma, head and neck, liver or kidney cancer.

V gene TRBV6-1 combines with J gene TRBJ1-1; D ambiguous. The germline V gene encodes CDR1 MNHNS and CDR2 SASEGT. V was clipped by 7 bases and J by 0 bases, with 9 bases between them. The CDR3 consists of 13 residues. The CDR3, as DNA: TGTGCCAGCAAGGGCACCATGAACACTGAAGCTTTCTTT. Translated: CASKGTMNTEAFF.

The chain couples TRBV6-5 to TRBJ1-5, with D perhaps matching TRBD1 (6 bases). Looked up from germline, CDR1 is MNHEY and CDR2 is SVGAGI. With 6 bases removed from V and 5 bases from J, the gap between germline ends came to 8 bases. The CDR3 spans 12 residues. CDR3 DNA sequence: TGTGCCAGCAGGTCAGGGGATCAGCCCCAGCATTTT. Translating it yields CASRSGDQPQHF.

V is TRBV28 and J is TRBJ1-2; 12 positions match TRBD1. Germline loops: CDR1 MDHEN, CDR2 SYDVKM. The CDR3 runs to 16 residues. The J segment lost 3 bases and the V segment lost 5 bases, leaving 7 bases of the junction unmatched. The CDR3 loop is CASSTPGTGGYYGYTF. In nucleotides, the CDR3 is TGTGCCAGCAGTACTCCCGGGACAGGGGGCTACTATGGCTACACCTTC.

This clone was observed a few times. The CDR3 sequence: CASSPRSFSYEQYF. The CDR3 bases are TGTGCCAGCAGTCCCCGGTCGTTCTCCTACGAGCAGTACTTC. The gene calls are TRBV28 and TRBJ2-7, with D unclear. Deletions cut 5 bases from V and 0 bases from J, with 11 bases between. Germline V gene data show CDR1 as MDHEN and CDR2 as SYDVKM. This CDR3 spans 14 amino acids.

The J gene is TRBJ2-3, the V gene TRBV6-5; D call uncertain. The V end was cut by 6 bases, the J end by 5 bases, with 6 bases between. Germline V gene sequence: CDR1 MNHEY, CDR2 SVGAGI. This CDR3 is built from 11 residues. CDR3 DNA sequence: TGTGCCAGCAGGCGTGGAGATACGCAGTATTTT. It specifies CASRRGDTQYF.

The chain carries TRBV11-3 and TRBJ1-1, with D perhaps matching TRBD1 (5 bases). The CDR3 is 15 amino acids. The V end was cut by 0 bases, the J end by 1 base, with 9 bases between. Per the germline V gene, CDR1 is SGHNT and CDR2 is YENEEA. CDR3 nucleotide sequence: TGTGCCAGCAGCTTAGATGCAGGGTGGAACACTGAAGCTTTCTTT. Translated, it gives CASSLDAGWNTEAFF.

This chain joins TRBV30 and TRBJ1-2; D possibly corresponds to TRBD1 (6 bases). V lost 0 bases, J lost 7 bases, and 6 bases lay in between. Germline loops: CDR1 GTSNPN, CDR2 SVGIG (reference sequence). This CDR3 contains 11 residues. The CDR3 region has the DNA TGTGCCTGGAGTGTACAGGGTGGCTACACCTTC. As protein: CAWSVQGGYTF.

The V and J genes are TRBV6-1 and TRBJ1-1, with 7 nucleotides matching TRBD1. There are 13 residues in the CDR3. The germline gives CDR1 MNHNS, CDR2 SASEGT. The ends lost 5 bases at V and 7 bases at J; junction bases unmatched: 7. This CDR3 is CASSLRQGDEAFF. The CDR3 DNA sequence: TGTGCCAGCAGTTTAAGACAGGGAGATGAAGCTTTCTTT.

As for this clone: Other DNA sequences in this specimen translate into the identical CDR3. The rearrangement uses TRBV4-2 and TRBJ2-3, with 7 nucleotides matching TRBD2. Germline CDR1 reads LGHNA; CDR2 reads YNFKEQ. CDR3 length equals 15 residues. The trim removed 1 base at V and 0 bases at J, leaving 1 base unmatched. The CDR3 DNA follows: TGTGCCAGCAGCCAAGGGGGGGGAAGCACAGATACGCAGTATTTT. Translated: CASSQGGGSTDTQYF.

This sequence joins TRBV7-3 and TRBJ2-5; D is possibly TRBD2 (6 bases). V dropped 5 bases and J dropped 2 bases, with 24 bases sitting between them. This CDR3 is built from 18 residues. The germline CDR1 and CDR2 sequences are SGHTA and FQGTGA. The CDR3 here is CASSPYGTQGREQETQYF. The CDR3 nucleotides read TGTGCCAGCAGCCCATACGGGACTCAGGGCCGCGAGCAAGAGACCCAGTACTTC.

DNA of the CDR3: TGCAGCGTTGAGTTAGATACAGATACGCAGTATTTT. It is translated as CSVELDTDTQYF. The rearrangement joins TRBV29-1 to TRBJ2-3; D remains unclear. The CDR3 is 12 residues long. Germline V gene lookup returns CDR1 SQVTM and CDR2 ANQGSEA. Deletions cut 3 bases from V and 3 bases from J, with 7 bases between.

The rearrangement uses TRBV6-6 and TRBJ2-7; possibly TRBD2 for D (5 bases). This CDR3 contains 14 residues. Trimming took 4 bases from V and 6 from J, leaving 16 bases between them. CDR1 and CDR2 (germline): MNHNY, SVGAGI (reference sequence). The CDR3 loop reads CASSFPTEAGEQYF. The CDR3 region has the DNA TGTGCCAGCAGTTTCCCGACGGAGGCGGGCGAGCAGTACTTC.

This clone was observed a single time. This chain connects TRBV5-1 to TRBJ2-7; 8 nucleotides align to TRBD2. The germline V gene encodes CDR1 SGHRS and CDR2 YFSETQ. Trimming removed 4 bases from V and 3 bases from J; junction bases left unmatched: 9. This CDR3 has 15 amino acids. The CDR3 coding sequence is TGCGCCAGCAGCCCCCCGGGGGGGGCCGTCTACGAGCAGTACTTC. It specifies CASSPPGGAVYEQYF. Variable domain in full (rest from reference TRBV5-1 and TRBJ2-7): KAGVTQTPRYLIKTRGQQVTLSCSPISGHRSVSWYQQTPGQGLQFLFEYFSETQRNKGNFPGRFSGRQFSNSRSEMNVSTLELGDSALYLCASSPPGGAVYEQYFGPGTRLTVT.

V gene TRBV6-1 combines with J gene TRBJ2-1; D not resolved. This CDR3 is built from 15 residues. Trimming removed 5 bases at V and 3 bases at J, with 14 bases between. In germline, CDR1 is MNHNS, CDR2 SASEGT. The CDR3, as DNA: TGTGCCAGCAGTTCCCAGGCAGTCGGCTACAATGAGCAGTTCTTC. Amino acids: CASSSQAVGYNEQFF.

The J gene is TRBJ2-3, the V gene TRBV4-3; D gene ambiguous. Germline CDR1 LGHNA, CDR2 YSLEER. The CDR3 has 18 residues. Trimming cost V 0 bases and J 6 bases, with 22 bases left between them. This chain's CDR3 is CASSQDYNRAGARDTQYF. Here the CDR3 DNA reads TGCGCCAGCAGCCAAGATTACAATCGCGCTGGAGCCAGGGATACGCAGTATTTT.

This clone was found once. The V and J genes are TRBV6-4 and TRBJ1-1; a possible D gene is TRBD1 (6 bases). The CDR3 extends over 14 amino acids. The germline gives CDR1 MRHNA, CDR2 SNTAGT. With 6 bases removed from V and 5 bases from J, the gap between germline ends came to 16 bases. For the CDR3, the DNA is TGTGCCAGCAGCTGGGCGGAGGGGGGGACTGAAGCTTTCTTT. Amino acid sequence: CASSWAEGGTEAFF.

The genes are TRBV11-3 and TRBJ2-7; 7 bases are shared with TRBD1. In germline, CDR1 is SGHNT, CDR2 YENEEA. The V gene end was trimmed by 5 bases and the J gene end by 2 bases; junction bases not matched to a gene: 9. The CDR3 contains 15 residues. Here the CDR3 reads CASSPLPGQTYEQYF. CDR3 DNA sequence: TGTGCCAGCAGCCCCCTCCCGGGACAGACCTACGAGCAGTACTTC.

The chain employs TRBV4-1 and TRBJ1-4; D unclear. This CDR3 spans 15 amino acids. The ends were cut back, 1 base at V and 7 bases at J, with 13 bases in the middle. Germline CDR1 and CDR2: MGHRA and YSYEKL. As DNA, the CDR3 is TGCGCCAGCAGCCAAGTTAGGGCCTCTGTTGAAAAACTGTTTTTT. This codes for CASSQVRASVEKLFF.

V is TRBV5-4 and J is TRBJ1-2; 9 positions match TRBD1. Germline CDR1 is SGHNT and CDR2 is YYREEE (reference sequence). V dropped 3 bases and J dropped 5; count of bases not matched to a gene: 8. The length of the CDR3 is 15 residues. CDR3 region: CASSSGQGPLYGYTF. The CDR3 region has the DNA TGTGCCAGCAGCTCGGGACAGGGCCCTTTATATGGCTACACCTTC.

This sequence joins TRBV6-1 and TRBJ2-5, with 12 bases lining up with TRBD2. V lost 7 bases, J lost 1 base, and 1 base stayed unmatched. The CDR3 contains 14 residues. CDR1 MNHNS and CDR2 SASEGT come from the germline V gene. This CDR3 reads CASTSGGGQETQYF. The CDR3 bases are TGTGCCAGCACTAGCGGGGGGGGCCAAGAGACCCAGTACTTC.

Here the CDR3 reads CASSSLTEGFDGYTF. Here the CDR3 DNA reads TGTGCCAGCAGTTCATTGACAGAAGGGTTTGATGGCTACACCTTC. This chain uses TRBV27 with TRBJ1-2; perhaps TRBD1 as D (5 bases). Trimming shortened V by 4 bases and J by 6 bases, and 18 bases separated the two germline ends. The V gene's germline CDR1 is MNHEY and CDR2 SMNVEV (reference sequence). The CDR3 length is 15 residues.

This clone turned up a few times. The chain employs TRBV5-8 and TRBJ1-2, with D tentatively TRBD1 (5 bases). V dropped 5 bases and J dropped 3 bases, with 14 bases sitting between them. CDR3 length: 14 amino acids. From germline, CDR1 is SGHTS and CDR2 YDEGEE. The CDR3 bases are TGTGCCAGCAGGGATCGGGGGACGGACTATGGCTACACCTTC. Protein: CASRDRGTDYGYTF.

This clone has a handful of counts. The chain joins TRBV27 to TRBJ1-5; D is possibly TRBD1 (6 bases). Germline V gives CDR1 MNHEY, CDR2 SMNVEV (reference sequence). The CDR3 is 13 amino acids. Trimming shortened V by 5 bases and J by 7 bases, and 12 bases separated the two germline ends. The CDR3 is CASSPRTEQPQHF. CDR3 bases: TGTGCCAGCAGTCCGAGGACAGAGCAGCCCCAGCATTTT.

This chain uses TRBV6-1 with TRBJ2-3, with D possibly being TRBD2 (5 bases). This CDR3 has 16 amino acids. V lost 2 bases and J 4 bases, leaving 16 bases between the germline ends. Looked up from germline, CDR1 is MNHNS and CDR2 is SASEGT. CDR3 amino acids: CASSEQLAGGADTQYF. The CDR3 DNA reads as TGTGCCAGCAGTGAACAATTGGCAGGAGGAGCAGATACGCAGTATTTT.

This clone was seen once. The chain recombines TRBV28 with TRBJ1-2; 8 positions agree with TRBD1. Trimming removed 8 bases from V and 8 bases from J; junction bases left unmatched: 10. CDR1 MDHEN and CDR2 SYDVKM come from the germline V gene. The CDR3 consists of 13 residues. The CDR3, as DNA: TGTGCCAGCTATTCCTGGACAGGGTCAGGCTACACCTTC. Translated, it gives CASYSWTGSGYTF.